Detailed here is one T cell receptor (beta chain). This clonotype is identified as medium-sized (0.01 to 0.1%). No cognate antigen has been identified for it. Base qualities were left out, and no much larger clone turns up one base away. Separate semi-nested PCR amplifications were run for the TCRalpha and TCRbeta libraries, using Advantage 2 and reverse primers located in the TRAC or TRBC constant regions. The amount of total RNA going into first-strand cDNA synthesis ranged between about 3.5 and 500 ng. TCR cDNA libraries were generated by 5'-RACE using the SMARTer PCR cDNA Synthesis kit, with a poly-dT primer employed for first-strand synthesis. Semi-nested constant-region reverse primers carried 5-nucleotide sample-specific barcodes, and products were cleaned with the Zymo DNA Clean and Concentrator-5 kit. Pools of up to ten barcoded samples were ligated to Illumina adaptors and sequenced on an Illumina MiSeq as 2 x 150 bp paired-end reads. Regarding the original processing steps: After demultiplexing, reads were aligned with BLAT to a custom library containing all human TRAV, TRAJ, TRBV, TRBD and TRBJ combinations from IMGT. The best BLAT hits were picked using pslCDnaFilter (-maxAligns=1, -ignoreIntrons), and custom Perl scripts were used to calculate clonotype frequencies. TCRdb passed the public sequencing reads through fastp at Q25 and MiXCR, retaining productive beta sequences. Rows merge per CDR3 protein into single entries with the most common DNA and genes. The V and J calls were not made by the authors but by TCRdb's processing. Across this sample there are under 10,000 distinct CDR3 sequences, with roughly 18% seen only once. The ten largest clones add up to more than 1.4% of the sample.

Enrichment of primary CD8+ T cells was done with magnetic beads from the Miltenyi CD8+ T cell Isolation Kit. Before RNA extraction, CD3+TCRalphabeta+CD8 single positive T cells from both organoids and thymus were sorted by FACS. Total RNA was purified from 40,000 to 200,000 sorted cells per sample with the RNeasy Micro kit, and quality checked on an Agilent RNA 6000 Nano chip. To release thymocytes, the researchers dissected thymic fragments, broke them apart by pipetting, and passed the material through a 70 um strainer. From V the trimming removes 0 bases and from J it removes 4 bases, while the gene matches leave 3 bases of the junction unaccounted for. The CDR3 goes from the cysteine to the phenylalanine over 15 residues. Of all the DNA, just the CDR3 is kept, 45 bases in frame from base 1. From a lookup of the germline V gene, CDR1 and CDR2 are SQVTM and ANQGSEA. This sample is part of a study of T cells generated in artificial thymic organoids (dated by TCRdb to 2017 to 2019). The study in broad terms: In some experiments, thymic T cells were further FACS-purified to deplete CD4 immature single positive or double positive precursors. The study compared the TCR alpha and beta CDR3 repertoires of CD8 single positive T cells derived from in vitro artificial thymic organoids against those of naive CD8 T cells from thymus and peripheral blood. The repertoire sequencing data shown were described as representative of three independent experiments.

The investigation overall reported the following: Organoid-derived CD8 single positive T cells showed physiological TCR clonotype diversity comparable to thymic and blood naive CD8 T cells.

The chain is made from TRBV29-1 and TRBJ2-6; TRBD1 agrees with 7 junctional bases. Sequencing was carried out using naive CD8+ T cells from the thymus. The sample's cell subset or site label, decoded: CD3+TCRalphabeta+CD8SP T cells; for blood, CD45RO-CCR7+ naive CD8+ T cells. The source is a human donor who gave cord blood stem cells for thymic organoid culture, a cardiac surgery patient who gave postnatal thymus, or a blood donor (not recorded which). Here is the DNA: TGCAGCGTTGAAGACAGGGGGTACGGGGCCAACGTCCTGACTTTC. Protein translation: CSVEDRGYGANVLTF.